The 9 T cell receptor beta chains below were found in one sample sequenced in a study of Graves' ophthalmopathy and Graves' hyperthyroidism. CDR3 regions of TCR beta were amplified from RNA transcripts. Second-round multiplex PCR followed a first-round RT-PCR using HTBI primers. TCRdb reanalysed the multiplex PCR reads using MiXCR and keeps one entry per CDR3 protein. Among 400,000 to 450,000 distinct CDR3 sequences listed, around a fifth were seen once. The sample taken for sequencing was peripheral blood. The receptors were sampled from a woman aged 18 to 35 with stable Graves' hyperthyroidism.

This clonotype was seen repeatedly, ten times or more. CDR3 region: CSARVVGGTETQYF. The CDR3 nucleotides read TGCAGTGCTAGAGTGGTGGGAGGGACGGAGACCCAGTACTTC. This sequence joins TRBV20-1 and TRBJ2-5; TRBD2 matches 7 bases. Per germline, CDR1 DFQATT and CDR2 SNEGSKA (reference sequence). The CDR3 contains 14 residues. The junction had 7 bases not matched to a gene; V was cut back by 1 base and J by 5 bases.

The V and J genes are TRBV10-3 and TRBJ1-1, with D unresolved. The germline V gene has CDR1 ENHRY and CDR2 SYGVKD. CDR3 length equals 14 residues. The V end lost 0 bases, the J end lost 1 base, and 6 bases lay between the germline ends. The chain's CDR3 is CAISESPQNTEAFF. The CDR3 nucleotides are TGTGCCATCAGTGAGTCGCCACAGAACACTGAAGCTTTCTTT.

This clonotype showed up many times. V and J are TRBV7-2 and TRBJ2-7; a weak D match, TRBD1 (6 bases). The length of the CDR3 is 14 residues. V was clipped by 4 bases and J by 4 bases, with 14 bases between them. CDR1 is SGHTA and CDR2 is FQGNSA in the germline V gene. The CDR3, as DNA: TGTGCCAGCAGCTCCGTCGTGGGGGCATACGAGCAGTACTTC. Amino acid sequence: CASSSVVGAYEQYF.

The rearrangement uses TRBV6-1 and TRBJ1-5, with D possibly matching TRBD1 (5 bases). CDR1 is MNHNS and CDR2 is SASEGT in the germline V gene. This CDR3 contains 17 residues. Trimming cost V 1 base and J 2 bases, with 15 bases left between them. This chain's CDR3 is CASSEVPGSNGNQPQHF. As DNA, the CDR3 is TGTGCCAGCAGTGAAGTGCCAGGGTCTAATGGCAATCAGCCCCAGCATTTT.

This clonotype was seen repeatedly, ten times or more. The rearrangement joins TRBV28 to TRBJ1-5; D gene uncertain. This CDR3 has 14 amino acids. Germline V gene lookup returns CDR1 MDHEN and CDR2 SYDVKM. Trimming removed 2 bases from V and 4 bases from J, with 9 bases in between. For the CDR3, the DNA is TGTGCCAGCAGTTTAAACAAGATTAATCAGCCCCAGCATTTT. Residues: CASSLNKINQPQHF.

This clonotype was seen ten or more times. The chain's CDR3 is CASSNPGQNYEQYF. In nucleotides, the CDR3 is TGTGCCAGCAGTAACCCGGGACAAAACTACGAGCAGTACTTC. The V and J genes are TRBV6-2 or TRBV6-3 and TRBJ2-7, with D perhaps TRBD1 (6 bases). The length of the CDR3 is 14 residues. Trimming left V 5 bases short and J 3 bases short, with 14 bases between. Germline CDR1 reads MNHEY; CDR2 reads SVGEGT.

In regard to this clonotype: A read error may be the cause here, since a much bigger clone is one base away. The CDR3 DNA follows: TGTGCCAGCAGTTCTGATCGTTTAGCTAGGGAGACCCAGGACTTC. Translation gives CASSSDRLARETQDF. This chain uses TRBV12-3 or TRBV12-4 with TRBJ2-5; the D gene is possibly TRBD2 (5 bases). This CDR3 contains 15 residues.

This clonotype appeared many times. This chain connects TRBV12-3 or TRBV12-4 to TRBJ2-7, with D possibly matching TRBD1 (6 bases). V was trimmed by 6 bases and J by 2 bases, leaving 11 bases between them. This CDR3 is 13 amino acids long. CDR3 coding DNA: TGTGCCAGCAGGGATGGGACAACCTACGAGCAGTACTTC. Its protein product is CASRDGTTYEQYF.

The chain links TRBV18 to TRBJ1-3; D possibly corresponds to TRBD1 (6 bases). V shed 6 bases and J shed 0 bases, with 15 bases lying between them. The CDR3 has 16 residues. Germline-derived CDR1 and CDR2 are KGHSH and LQKENI. The CDR3 sequence is CASSGTHASSGNTIYF. CDR3 DNA sequence: TGTGCCAGCTCCGGGACACATGCCAGCTCTGGAAACACCATATATTTT.